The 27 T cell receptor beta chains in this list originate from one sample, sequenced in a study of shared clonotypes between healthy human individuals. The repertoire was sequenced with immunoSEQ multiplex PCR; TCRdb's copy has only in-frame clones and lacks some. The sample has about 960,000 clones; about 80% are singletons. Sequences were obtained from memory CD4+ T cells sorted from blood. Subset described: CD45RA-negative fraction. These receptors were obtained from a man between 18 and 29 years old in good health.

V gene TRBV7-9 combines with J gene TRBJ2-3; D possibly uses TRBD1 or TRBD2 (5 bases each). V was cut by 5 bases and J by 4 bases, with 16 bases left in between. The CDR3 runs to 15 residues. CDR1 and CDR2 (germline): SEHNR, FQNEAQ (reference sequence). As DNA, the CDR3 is TGTGCCAGCAGCCCAGGGCCTTTGCGGGCAGATACGCAGTATTTT. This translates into CASSPGPLRADTQYF.

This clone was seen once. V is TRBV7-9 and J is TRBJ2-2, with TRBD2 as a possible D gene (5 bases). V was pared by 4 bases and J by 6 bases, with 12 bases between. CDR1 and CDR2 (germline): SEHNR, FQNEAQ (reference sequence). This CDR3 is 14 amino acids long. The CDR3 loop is CASSWLAAAGELFF. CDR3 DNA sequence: TGTGCCAGCAGCTGGCTAGCAGCGGCCGGGGAGCTGTTTTTT. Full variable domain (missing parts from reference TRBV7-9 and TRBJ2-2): DTGVSQNPRHKITKRGQNVTFRCDPISEHNRLYWYRQTLGQGPEFLTYFQNEAQLEKSRLLSDRFSAERPKGSFSTLEIQRTEQGDSAMYLCASSWLAAAGELFFGEGSRLTVL.

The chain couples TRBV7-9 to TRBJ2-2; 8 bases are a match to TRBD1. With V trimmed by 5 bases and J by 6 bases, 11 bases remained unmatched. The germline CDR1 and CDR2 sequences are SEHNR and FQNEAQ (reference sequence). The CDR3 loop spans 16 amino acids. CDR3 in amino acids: CASSPGGGRGPGELFF. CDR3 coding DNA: TGTGCCAGCAGCCCCGGGGGCGGCAGGGGGCCCGGGGAGCTGTTTTTT.

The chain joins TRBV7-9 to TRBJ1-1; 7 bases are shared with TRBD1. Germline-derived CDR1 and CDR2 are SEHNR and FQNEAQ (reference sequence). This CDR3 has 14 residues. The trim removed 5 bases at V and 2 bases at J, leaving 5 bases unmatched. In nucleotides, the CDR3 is TGTGCCAGCAGCGTCGGGACAGCCAACACTGAAGCTTTCTTT. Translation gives CASSVGTANTEAFF.

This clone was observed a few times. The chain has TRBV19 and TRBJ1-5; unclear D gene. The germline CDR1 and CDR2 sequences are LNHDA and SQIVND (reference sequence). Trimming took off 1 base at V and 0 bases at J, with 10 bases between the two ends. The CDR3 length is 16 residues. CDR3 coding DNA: TGTGCCAGTAGTATAGGTCGAGCCAGTAGCAATCAGCCCCAGCATTTT. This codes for CASSIGRASSNQPQHF.

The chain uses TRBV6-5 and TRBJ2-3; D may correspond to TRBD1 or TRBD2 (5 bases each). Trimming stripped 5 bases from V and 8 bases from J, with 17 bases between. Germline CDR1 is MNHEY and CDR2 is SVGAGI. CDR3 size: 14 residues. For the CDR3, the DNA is TGTGCCAGCAGTCCTCGGAGGCAGGGCACTACGCAGTATTTT. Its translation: CASSPRRQGTTQYF.

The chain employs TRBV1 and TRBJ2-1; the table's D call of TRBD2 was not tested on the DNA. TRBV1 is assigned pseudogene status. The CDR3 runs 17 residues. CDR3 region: CTSSQPGLADSYNEQFF. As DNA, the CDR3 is TGCACCAGCAGCCAACCGGGACTAGCGGATTCCTACAATGAGCAGTTCTTC.

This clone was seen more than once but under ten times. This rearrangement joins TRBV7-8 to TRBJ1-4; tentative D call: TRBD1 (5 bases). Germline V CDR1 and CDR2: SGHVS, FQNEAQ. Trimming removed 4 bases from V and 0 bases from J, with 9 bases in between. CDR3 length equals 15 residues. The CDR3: CASSSSGPTNEKLFF. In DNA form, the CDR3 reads TGTGCCAGCAGCTCTTCAGGGCCAACTAATGAAAAACTGTTTTTT. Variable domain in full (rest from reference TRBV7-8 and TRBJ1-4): GAGVSQSPRYKVAKRGQDVALRCDPISGHVSLFWYQQALGQGPEFLTYFQNEAQLDKSGLPSDRFFAERPEGSVSTLKIQRTQQEDSAVYLCASSSSGPTNEKLFFGSGTQLSVL.

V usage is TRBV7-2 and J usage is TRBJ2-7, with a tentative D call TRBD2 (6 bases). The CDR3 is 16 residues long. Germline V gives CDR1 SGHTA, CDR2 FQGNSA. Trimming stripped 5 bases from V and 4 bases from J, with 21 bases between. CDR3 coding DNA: TGTGCCAGCAGCGACCGGGGGATAAGCGGGTTTTACGAGCAGTACTTC. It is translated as CASSDRGISGFYEQYF.

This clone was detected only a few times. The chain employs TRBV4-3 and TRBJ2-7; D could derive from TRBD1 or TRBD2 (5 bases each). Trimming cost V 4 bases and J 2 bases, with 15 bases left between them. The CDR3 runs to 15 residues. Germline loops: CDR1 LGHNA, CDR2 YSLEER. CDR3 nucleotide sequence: TGCGCCAGCAGCCGGGGACCGGACGGAGCCTACGAGCAGTACTTC. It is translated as CASSRGPDGAYEQYF.

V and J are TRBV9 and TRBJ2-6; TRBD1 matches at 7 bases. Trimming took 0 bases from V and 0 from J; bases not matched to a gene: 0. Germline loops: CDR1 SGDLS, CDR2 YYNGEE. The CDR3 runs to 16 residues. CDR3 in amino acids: CASSVGTGSGANVLTF. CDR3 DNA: TGTGCCAGCAGCGTAGGGACAGGCTCTGGGGCCAACGTCCTGACTTTC.

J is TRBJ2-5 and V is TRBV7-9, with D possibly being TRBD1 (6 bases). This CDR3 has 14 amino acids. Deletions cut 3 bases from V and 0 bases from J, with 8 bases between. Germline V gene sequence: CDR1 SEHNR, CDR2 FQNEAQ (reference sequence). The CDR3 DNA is TGTGCCAGCAGCTTGCAGGGGTACCAAGAGACCCAGTACTTC. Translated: CASSLQGYQETQYF.

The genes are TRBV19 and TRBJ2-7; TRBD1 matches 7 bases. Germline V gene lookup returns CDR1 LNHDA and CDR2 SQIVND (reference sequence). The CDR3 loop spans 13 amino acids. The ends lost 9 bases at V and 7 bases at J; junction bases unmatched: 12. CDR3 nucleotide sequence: TGTGCCAGCCAAGGGGGCCGGGGTCGAGAGCAGTACTTC. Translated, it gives CASQGGRGREQYF.

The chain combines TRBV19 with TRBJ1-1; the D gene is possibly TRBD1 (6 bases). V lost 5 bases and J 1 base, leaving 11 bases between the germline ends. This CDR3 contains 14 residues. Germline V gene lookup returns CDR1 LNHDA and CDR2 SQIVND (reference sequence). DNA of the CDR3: TGTGCCAGTAGTCTAAGGGGGGAGAACACTGAAGCTTTCTTT. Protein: CASSLRGENTEAFF.

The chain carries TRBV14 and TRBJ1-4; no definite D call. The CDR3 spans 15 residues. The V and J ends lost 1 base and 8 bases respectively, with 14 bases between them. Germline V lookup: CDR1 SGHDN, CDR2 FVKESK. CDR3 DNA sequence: TGTGCCAGCAGCCAAGCGTCTAATCTTGGCGAAAAACTGTTTTTT. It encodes CASSQASNLGEKLFF.

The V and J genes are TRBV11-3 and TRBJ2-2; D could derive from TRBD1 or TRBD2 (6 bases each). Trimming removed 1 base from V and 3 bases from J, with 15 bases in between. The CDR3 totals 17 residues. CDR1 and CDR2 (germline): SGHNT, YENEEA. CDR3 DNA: TGTGCCAGCAGCTTAGTTGCCGGGGGCAAGCACACCGGGGAGCTGTTTTTT. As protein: CASSLVAGGKHTGELFF.

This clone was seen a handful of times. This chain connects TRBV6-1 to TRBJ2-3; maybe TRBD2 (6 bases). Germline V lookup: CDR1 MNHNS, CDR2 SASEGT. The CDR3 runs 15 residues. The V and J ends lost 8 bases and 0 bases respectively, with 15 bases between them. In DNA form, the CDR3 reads TGTGCCAGCGGGCGGGACTTCTCTAGCACAGATACGCAGTATTTT. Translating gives CASGRDFSSTDTQYF.

The DNA of the CDR3 is TGTGCCAGTAGTATGTGGCCCAATAGCAATCAGCCCCAGCATTTT. It is translated as CASSMWPNSNQPQHF. This chain connects TRBV19 to TRBJ1-5; no clear D. This CDR3 contains 15 residues. The germline CDR1 and CDR2 sequences are LNHDA and SQIVND (reference sequence). Trimming removed 3 bases at V and 0 bases at J, with 9 bases between.

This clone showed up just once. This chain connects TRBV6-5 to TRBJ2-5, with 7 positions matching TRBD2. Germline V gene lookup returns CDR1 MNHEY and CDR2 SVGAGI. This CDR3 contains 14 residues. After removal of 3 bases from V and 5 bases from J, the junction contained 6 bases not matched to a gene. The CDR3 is CASSYWGEGETQYF. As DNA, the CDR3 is TGTGCCAGCAGTTATTGGGGGGAGGGGGAGACCCAGTACTTC.

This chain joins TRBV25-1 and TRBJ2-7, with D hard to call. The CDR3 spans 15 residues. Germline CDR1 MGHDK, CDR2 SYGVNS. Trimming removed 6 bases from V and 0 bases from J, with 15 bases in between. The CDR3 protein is CASSLTDRSSYEQYF. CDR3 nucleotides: TGTGCCAGCAGCTTGACGGACCGGAGCTCCTACGAGCAGTACTTC.

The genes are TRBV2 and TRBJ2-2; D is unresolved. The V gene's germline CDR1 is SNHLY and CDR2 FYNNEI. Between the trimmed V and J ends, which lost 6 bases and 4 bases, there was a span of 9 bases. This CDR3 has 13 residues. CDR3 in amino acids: CASRYRSTGELFF. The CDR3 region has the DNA TGTGCCAGCAGGTACAGAAGCACCGGGGAGCTGTTTTTT.

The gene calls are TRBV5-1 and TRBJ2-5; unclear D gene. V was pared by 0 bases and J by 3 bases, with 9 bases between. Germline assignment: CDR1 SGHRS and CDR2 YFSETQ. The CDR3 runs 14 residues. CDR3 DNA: TGCGCCAGCAGCTTGGGCCGCGTGGAAGAGACCCAGTACTTC. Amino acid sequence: CASSLGRVEETQYF.

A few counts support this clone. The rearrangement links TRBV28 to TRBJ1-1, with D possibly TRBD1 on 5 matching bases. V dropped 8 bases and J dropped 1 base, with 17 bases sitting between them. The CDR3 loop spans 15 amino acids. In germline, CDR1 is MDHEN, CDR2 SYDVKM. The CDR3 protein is CASRPSRGENTEAFF. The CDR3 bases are TGTGCCAGCCGCCCCTCACGGGGGGAGAACACTGAAGCTTTCTTT.

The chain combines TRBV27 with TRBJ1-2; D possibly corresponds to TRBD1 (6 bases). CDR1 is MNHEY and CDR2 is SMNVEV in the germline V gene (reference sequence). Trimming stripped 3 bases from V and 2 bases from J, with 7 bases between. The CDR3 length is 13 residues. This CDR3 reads CASSFQGNYGYTF. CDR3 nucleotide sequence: TGTGCCAGCAGTTTTCAGGGGAACTATGGCTACACCTTC.

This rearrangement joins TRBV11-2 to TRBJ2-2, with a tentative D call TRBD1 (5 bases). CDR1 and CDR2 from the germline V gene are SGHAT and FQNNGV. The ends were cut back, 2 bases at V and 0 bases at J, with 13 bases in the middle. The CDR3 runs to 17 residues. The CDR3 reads CASSLRGRNANTGELFF. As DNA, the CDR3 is TGTGCCAGCAGCTTAAGGGGCAGGAACGCGAACACCGGGGAGCTGTTTTTT.

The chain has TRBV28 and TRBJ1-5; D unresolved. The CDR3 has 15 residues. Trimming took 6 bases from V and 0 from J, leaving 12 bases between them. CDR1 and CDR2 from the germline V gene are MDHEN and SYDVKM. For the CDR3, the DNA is TGTGCCAGCAGACTCAGTGACCGTAGCAATCAGCCCCAGCATTTT. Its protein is CASRLSDRSNQPQHF.

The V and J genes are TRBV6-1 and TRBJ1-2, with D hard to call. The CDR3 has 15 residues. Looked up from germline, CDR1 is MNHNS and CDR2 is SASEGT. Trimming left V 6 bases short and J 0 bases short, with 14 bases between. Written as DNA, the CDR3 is TGTGCCAGCAGAGCCGCCCTTTCCCCTAACTATGGCTACACCTTC. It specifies CASRAALSPNYGYTF.